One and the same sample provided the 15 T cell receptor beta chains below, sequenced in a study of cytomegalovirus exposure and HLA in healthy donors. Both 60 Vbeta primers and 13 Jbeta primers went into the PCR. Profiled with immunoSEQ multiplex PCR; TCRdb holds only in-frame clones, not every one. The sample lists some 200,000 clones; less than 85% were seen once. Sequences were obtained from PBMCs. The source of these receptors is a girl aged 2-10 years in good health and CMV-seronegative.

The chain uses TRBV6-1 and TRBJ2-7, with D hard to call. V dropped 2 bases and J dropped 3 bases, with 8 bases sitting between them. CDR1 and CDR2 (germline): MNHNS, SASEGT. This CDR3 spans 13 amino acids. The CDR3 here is CASSEWQNYEQYF. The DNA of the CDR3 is TGTGCCAGCAGTGAATGGCAGAACTACGAGCAGTACTTC.

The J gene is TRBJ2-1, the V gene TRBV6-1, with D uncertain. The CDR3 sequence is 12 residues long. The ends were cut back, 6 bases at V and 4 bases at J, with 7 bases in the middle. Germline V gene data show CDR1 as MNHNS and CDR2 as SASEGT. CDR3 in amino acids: CASSQIYNEQFF. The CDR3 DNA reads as TGTGCCAGCAGCCAGATATACAATGAGCAGTTCTTC.

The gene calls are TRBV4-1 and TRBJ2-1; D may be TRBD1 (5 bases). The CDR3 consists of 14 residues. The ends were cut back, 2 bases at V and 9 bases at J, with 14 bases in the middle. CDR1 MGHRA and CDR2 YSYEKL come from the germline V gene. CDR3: CASSQRTLRSEQFF. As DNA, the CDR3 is TGCGCCAGCAGCCAAAGGACACTACGGAGTGAGCAGTTCTTC.

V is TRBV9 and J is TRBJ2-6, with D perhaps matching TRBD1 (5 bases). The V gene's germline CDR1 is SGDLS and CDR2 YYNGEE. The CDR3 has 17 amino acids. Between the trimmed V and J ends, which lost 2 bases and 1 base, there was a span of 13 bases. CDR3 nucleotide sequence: TGTGCCAGCAGCGTCGCCGCTGACAGATCTGGGGCCAACGTCCTGACTTTC. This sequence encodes CASSVAADRSGANVLTF.

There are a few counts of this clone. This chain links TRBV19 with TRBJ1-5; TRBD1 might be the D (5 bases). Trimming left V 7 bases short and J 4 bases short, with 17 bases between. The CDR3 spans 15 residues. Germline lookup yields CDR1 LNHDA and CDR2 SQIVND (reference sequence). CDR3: CASTYIGAGNQPQHF. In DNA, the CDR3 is TGTGCCAGTACCTACATAGGGGCAGGGAATCAGCCCCAGCATTTT.

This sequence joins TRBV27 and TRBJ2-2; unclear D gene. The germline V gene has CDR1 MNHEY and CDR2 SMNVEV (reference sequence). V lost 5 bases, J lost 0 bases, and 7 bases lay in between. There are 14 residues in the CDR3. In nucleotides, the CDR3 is TGTGCCAGCAGTATCCATGCGAACACCGGGGAGCTGTTTTTT. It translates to CASSIHANTGELFF.

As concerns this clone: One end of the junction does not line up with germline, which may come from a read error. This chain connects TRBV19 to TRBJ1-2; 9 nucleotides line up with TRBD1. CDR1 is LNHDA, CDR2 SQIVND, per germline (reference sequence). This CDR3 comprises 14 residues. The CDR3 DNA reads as TGTGCCAGTGGTCTGAGTAGGGGACAGGGTGTACTTGCCTTC. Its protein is CASGLSRGQGVLAF.

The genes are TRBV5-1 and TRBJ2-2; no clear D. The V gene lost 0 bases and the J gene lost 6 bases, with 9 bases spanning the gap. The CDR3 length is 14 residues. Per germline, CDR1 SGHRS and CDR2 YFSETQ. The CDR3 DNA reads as TGCGCCAGCAGCTTGGTAGTTTTTCCCGGGGAGCTGTTTTTT. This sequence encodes CASSLVVFPGELFF. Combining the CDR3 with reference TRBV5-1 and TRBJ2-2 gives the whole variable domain KAGVTQTPRYLIKTRGQQVTLSCSPISGHRSVSWYQQTPGQGLQFLFEYFSETQRNKGNFPGRFSGRQFSNSRSEMNVSTLELGDSALYLCASSLVVFPGELFFGEGSRLTVL.

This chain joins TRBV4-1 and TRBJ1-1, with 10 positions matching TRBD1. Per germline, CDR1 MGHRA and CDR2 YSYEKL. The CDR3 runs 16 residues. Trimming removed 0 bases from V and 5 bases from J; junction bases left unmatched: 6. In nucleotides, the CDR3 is TGCGCCAGCAGCCAAGAGACAGGGGGCATGGATACTGAAGCTTTCTTT. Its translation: CASSQETGGMDTEAFF.

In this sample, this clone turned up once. The CDR3 bases are TGTGCCAGCAGCGTAACATCCTCGGGAAACACCATATATTTT. This sequence encodes CASSVTSSGNTIYF. J is TRBJ1-3 and V is TRBV9, with D unclear. Germline values: CDR1 SGDLS, CDR2 YYNGEE. The CDR3 is 14 amino acids. V was cut by 1 base and J by 4 bases, with 9 bases left in between.

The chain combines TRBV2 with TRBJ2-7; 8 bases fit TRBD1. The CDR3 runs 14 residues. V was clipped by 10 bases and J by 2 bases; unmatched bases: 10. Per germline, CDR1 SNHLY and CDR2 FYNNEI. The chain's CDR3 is CATVPGTGTYEQYF. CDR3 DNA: TGTGCCACCGTTCCCGGGACAGGTACCTACGAGCAGTACTTC.

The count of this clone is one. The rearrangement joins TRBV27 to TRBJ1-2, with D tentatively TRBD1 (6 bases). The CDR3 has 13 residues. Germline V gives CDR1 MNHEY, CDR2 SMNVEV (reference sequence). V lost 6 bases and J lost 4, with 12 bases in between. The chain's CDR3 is CASSTGTTYGYTF. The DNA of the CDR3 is TGTGCCAGCAGCACCGGGACAACCTATGGCTACACCTTC.

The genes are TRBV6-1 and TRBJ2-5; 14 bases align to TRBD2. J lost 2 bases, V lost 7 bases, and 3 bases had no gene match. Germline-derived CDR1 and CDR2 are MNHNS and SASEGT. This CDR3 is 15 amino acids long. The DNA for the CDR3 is TGTGCCAGCACGCGACTAGCGGGGGGGCAAGAGACCCAGTACTTC. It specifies CASTRLAGGQETQYF.

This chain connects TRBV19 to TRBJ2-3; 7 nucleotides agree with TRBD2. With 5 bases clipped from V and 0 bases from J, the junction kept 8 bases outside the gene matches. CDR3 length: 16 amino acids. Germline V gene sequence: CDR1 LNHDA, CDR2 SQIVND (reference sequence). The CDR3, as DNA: TGTGCCAGTAGTTGGGCTAGCGGCTCTAGCACAGATACGCAGTATTTT. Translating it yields CASSWASGSSTDTQYF.

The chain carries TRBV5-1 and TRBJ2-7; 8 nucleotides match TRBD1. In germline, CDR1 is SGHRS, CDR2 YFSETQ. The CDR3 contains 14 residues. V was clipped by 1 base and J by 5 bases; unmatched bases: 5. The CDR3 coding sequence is TGCGCCAGCAGCTTGACAGGGGGAAATAACGAGCAGTACTTC. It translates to CASSLTGGNNEQYF.